These T cell receptor beta chains were read from a single sample in a study of blood T cell repertoires in COVID-19. The repertoire was sequenced with immunoSEQ multiplex PCR; TCRdb's copy has only in-frame clones and lacks some. Of about 26,000 clones in the sample, about 90% were seen once. The sample consisted of peripheral blood. The source is a human donor in a cohort sampled during active COVID-19. The conserved cysteine and the conserved F or W are not part of the CDR3 here.

j_call v_call cdr3_aa
TRBJ2-5 TRBV5-1 ASSAGQQETQY
TRBJ2-7 TRBV5-1 ASPTRVRDSYEQY
TRBJ2-3 TRBV4-2 ASSQVTGLAESTDTQY
TRBJ2-3 TRBV6-5 ASRMAGLPDTQY
TRBJ1-1 TRBV29-1 SARPNTEAF
TRBJ2-7 TRBV6-5 ASSYGGGSYEQY
TRBJ2-5 TRBV11-2 ASSWGLAGSFQETQY
TRBJ2-5 TRBV18 ASSQDRGLETQY
TRBJ2-7 TRBV10-3 AISSASGRGSEQY
TRBJ1-3 TRBV6-1 ASSEDSGNTIY
TRBJ2-7 TRBV4-1 ASSQLRAGGPYEQY
TRBJ2-7 TRBV15 ATSSGTGRDYEQY
TRBJ2-1 TRBV30 AWAGDTYNEQF
TRBJ1-5 TRBV7-9 ASSRYTPGGNQPQH
TRBJ2-1 TRBV3-1/TRBV3-2 ASQSRGPQYNEQF
TRBJ2-3 TRBV23-1 ASILFGWRGTDTQY
TRBJ2-5 TRBV7-9 ASSPPQSAGRETQY
TRBJ1-1 TRBV6-1 ASSELRLGEAF
TRBJ2-2 TRBV5-4 ASRDVQGTGELF
TRBJ2-2 TRBV28 ASSLGLAGRNGELF
TRBJ1-4 TRBV2 ASSELTARELF
TRBJ1-4 TRBV6-2/TRBV6-3 ASSSWDRAINEKLF
TRBJ2-1 TRBV28 ASGLARTYNEQF
TRBJ2-3 TRBV27 ASSLGLAGGPPDTQY
TRBJ2-3 TRBV5-4 ASSPTGLVGDTQY
TRBJ2-7 TRBV4-2 ASSGVESYEQY
TRBJ2-7 TRBV7-2 ASSLAGLASEQY
TRBJ1-5 TRBV5-1 ASSFSGTGNQPQH
TRBJ2-7 TRBV11-2 ASRASRESGEQY
TRBJ2-3 TRBV5-1 ASRTYRDRGLSDTQY
TRBJ2-5 TRBV6-5 ASSHRGLSETQY
TRBJ2-3 TRBV11-3 ASSLTQGNTQY
TRBJ1-4 TRBV3-1/TRBV3-2 ASSQGGTANEKLF
TRBJ2-7 TRBV14 AGTGVSGRPYEQY
TRBJ2-2 TRBV19 ASSYREQRELF
TRBJ1-2 TRBV9 ASSPETTNYGYT
TRBJ2-1 TRBV18 ASSPGQVNEQF
TRBJ2-7 TRBV12-3/TRBV12-4 ASSFLYEQY
TRBJ2-3 TRBV5-6 ASSFRASGGAGADTQY
TRBJ2-2 TRBV5-1 ASSLVVNTGELF
TRBJ1-1 TRBV19 ASTWEGGRNTEAF
TRBJ1-6 TRBV5-1 ASSPIGGKDSPLH
TRBJ2-7 TRBV7-3 ASSRQGGGYEQY
TRBJ2-3 TRBV2 ASCTSGFSDTQY
TRBJ2-2 TRBV2 ASRRDINTGELF
TRBJ1-2 TRBV7-9 ASSPSEGGYT
TRBJ2-1 TRBV3-1/TRBV3-2 ASSQVRGSIYNEQF
TRBJ2-3 TRBV27 ASSPWEGGENTQY
TRBJ2-1 TRBV11-2 ASRLAGNNEQF
TRBJ2-2 TRBV29-1 SVEDRSNTGELF
TRBJ1-3 TRBV9 ASSLTALPGGNTIY
TRBJ2-7 TRBV28 ASSTSGLSSYEQY
TRBJ2-3 TRBV4-1 ASSQTLWANTDTQY
TRBJ2-7 TRBV13 ASSLGAGRRHEQY
TRBJ1-6 TRBV5-1 ASKPDGQVGSPLH